This T cell receptor (beta chain) was sequenced for a study of T-cell memory formation after mild COVID-19. The authors produced TCR alpha and TCR beta cDNA libraries with sample barcodes and UMIs by 5'RACE using constant-segment primers. Via MiXCR, TCRdb re-called the 5' RACE reads, giving one row per CDR3 protein. The profile shows hundreds of thousands of distinct CDR3 sequences, more than 20% of them singletons. Only a few counts were recorded for this clonotype. Material for sequencing was PBMCs or a T cell subset sorted from them (not recorded which). This clonotype was sampled from an adult woman who had mild COVID-19 (a few samples of this study predate the infection). Cell type and time point are not known.

The CDR3 bases are TGTGCCAGCAGCTTGAGAGACACTAGGGCTTTCTTT. Residues: CASSLRDTRAFF. V gene TRBV7-9 combines with J gene TRBJ1-1, with unresolved D. Germline CDR1 SEHNR, CDR2 FQNEAQ (reference sequence). Trimming removed 3 bases at V and 11 bases at J, with 13 bases between. The CDR3 runs to 12 residues.